One sample yielded the 10 T cell receptor beta chains listed below, sequenced in a study of response to subunit inactivated influenza vaccine. One entry per CDR3 protein results from TCRdb running MiXCR on the RT-PCR reads. Among around 650,000 distinct CDR3 sequences, 15% to 19% were seen once, and the ten largest hold around 10%. The input for sequencing was PBMCs from blood, taken 11 to 12 days after vaccination. The source is a man aged 45-65 years who received an inactivated influenza vaccine.

This clonotype was found a few times. The chain links TRBV20-1 to TRBJ1-5, with TRBD1 matching over 8 bases. The V gene end was trimmed by 3 bases and the J gene end by 4 bases; junction bases not matched to a gene: 5. The CDR3 extends over 14 amino acids. The germline V gene has CDR1 DFQATT and CDR2 SNEGSKA (reference sequence). CDR3 loop: CSASQDRGNQPQHF. The CDR3 DNA reads TGCAGTGCTAGTCAAGACAGGGGAAATCAGCCCCAGCATTTT.

In its sample, this clonotype was seen a few times. The chain is built from TRBV29-1 and TRBJ2-1; D perhaps matches TRBD2 (6 bases). The CDR3 sequence is 13 residues long. Trimming took 6 bases from V and 3 from J, leaving 12 bases between them. Germline CDR1 and CDR2: SQVTM and ANQGSEA. CDR3 sequence reads: CSVPGDFYNEQFF. Written as DNA, the CDR3 is TGCAGCGTCCCGGGGGACTTCTACAATGAGCAGTTCTTC.

The CDR3 nucleotides are TGTGCCAGCAGTCATCAATGGACTAGCGGGAAAGGCTCCTACAATGAGCAGTTCTTC. This gives the protein CASSHQWTSGKGSYNEQFF. V is TRBV6-2 or TRBV6-3 and J is TRBJ2-1; 12 nucleotides match TRBD2. The CDR3 consists of 19 residues. Germline CDR1 is MNHEY and CDR2 is SVGEGT. The V gene end was trimmed by 5 bases and the J gene end by 0 bases; junction bases not matched to a gene: 11.

Only a few counts were recorded for this clonotype. This chain joins TRBV29-1 and TRBJ1-1, with 11 bases identical to TRBD1. The CDR3 consists of 16 residues. Germline CDR1 reads SQVTM; CDR2 reads ANQGSEA. The V segment lost 4 bases and the J segment 7 bases; nucleotides outside the gene matches: 14. In DNA, the CDR3 is TGCAGCGTTGGGTCCGGGACAGGGGGTGAGGGCCGTGAAGCTTTCTTT. Protein: CSVGSGTGGEGREAFF.

The J gene is TRBJ2-3, the V gene TRBV10-3; D is unclear. Germline lookup yields CDR1 ENHRY and CDR2 SYGVKD. Deletions cut 10 bases from V and 2 bases from J, with 13 bases between. This CDR3 is built from 13 residues. The CDR3: CANRRDLTDTQYF. CDR3 in DNA: TGTGCCAACCGCCGTGACCTCACAGATACGCAGTATTTT.

The chain uses TRBV24-1 and TRBJ2-1; 12 nucleotides align to TRBD1. Trimming at V came to 10 bases and at J to 8 bases, leaving 11 bases not matched to a gene. The germline gives CDR1 KGHDR, CDR2 SFDVKD. The length of the CDR3 is 15 residues. The CDR3 is CATARGDRGLDEQFF. DNA for the CDR3: TGTGCCACTGCTCGGGGGGACAGGGGGCTCGATGAGCAGTTCTTC.

The chain has TRBV20-1 and TRBJ2-7; no firm D call. CDR3 size: 15 residues. Trimming stripped 6 bases from V and 0 bases from J, with 18 bases between. The germline V gene encodes CDR1 DFQATT and CDR2 SNEGSKA (reference sequence). CDR3 sequence (DNA): TGCAGTGCCGAACGGCTGGACGGCGTCTCCTACGAGCAGTACTTC. It translates to CSAERLDGVSYEQYF.

CDR3 loop: CASSRLTLSSYEQYF. As DNA, the CDR3 is TGTGCCAGCAGCCGCCTAACTCTGAGCTCCTACGAGCAGTACTTC. The chain combines TRBV7-2 with TRBJ2-7; no reliable D call. CDR1 and CDR2 (germline): SGHTA, FQGNSA. CDR3 length equals 15 residues. The V gene lost 5 bases and the J gene lost 0 bases, with 14 bases spanning the gap.

This clonotype was detected ten times or more. The chain couples TRBV3-1 to TRBJ2-2, with D tentatively TRBD2 (6 bases). The germline V gene has CDR1 LGHDT and CDR2 YNNKEL (reference sequence). The CDR3 spans 18 residues. The V end was cut by 0 bases, the J end by 1 base, with 15 bases between. CDR3 loop: CASSQEFLTSRNTGELFF. CDR3 nucleotide sequence: TGTGCCAGCAGCCAAGAATTTTTAACTAGCAGGAACACCGGGGAGCTGTTTTTT.

There are a few counts of this clonotype. The rearrangement joins TRBV5-5 to TRBJ2-3; a weak D match, TRBD1 (5 bases). The V gene's germline CDR1 is SGHKS and CDR2 YYEKEE (reference sequence). The CDR3 consists of 15 residues. Trimming shortened V by 4 bases and J by 0 bases, and 12 bases separated the two germline ends. CDR3 residues: CASSPRVGSTDTQYF. The CDR3 nucleotides read TGTGCCAGCAGCCCCAGGGTAGGGAGCACAGATACGCAGTATTTT.